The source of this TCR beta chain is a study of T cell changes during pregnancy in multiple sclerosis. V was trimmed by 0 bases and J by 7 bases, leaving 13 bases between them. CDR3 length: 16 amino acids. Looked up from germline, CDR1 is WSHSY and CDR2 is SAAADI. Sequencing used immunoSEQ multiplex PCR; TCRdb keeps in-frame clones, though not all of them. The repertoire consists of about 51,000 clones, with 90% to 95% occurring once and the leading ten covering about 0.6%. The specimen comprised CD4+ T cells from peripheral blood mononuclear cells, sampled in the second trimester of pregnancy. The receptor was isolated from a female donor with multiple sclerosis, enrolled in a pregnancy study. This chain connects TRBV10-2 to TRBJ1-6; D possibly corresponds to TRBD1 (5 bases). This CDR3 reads CASSESVTQANSPLHF. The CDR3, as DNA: TGCGCCAGCAGTGAGTCTGTAACACAGGCCAATTCACCCCTCCACTTT.